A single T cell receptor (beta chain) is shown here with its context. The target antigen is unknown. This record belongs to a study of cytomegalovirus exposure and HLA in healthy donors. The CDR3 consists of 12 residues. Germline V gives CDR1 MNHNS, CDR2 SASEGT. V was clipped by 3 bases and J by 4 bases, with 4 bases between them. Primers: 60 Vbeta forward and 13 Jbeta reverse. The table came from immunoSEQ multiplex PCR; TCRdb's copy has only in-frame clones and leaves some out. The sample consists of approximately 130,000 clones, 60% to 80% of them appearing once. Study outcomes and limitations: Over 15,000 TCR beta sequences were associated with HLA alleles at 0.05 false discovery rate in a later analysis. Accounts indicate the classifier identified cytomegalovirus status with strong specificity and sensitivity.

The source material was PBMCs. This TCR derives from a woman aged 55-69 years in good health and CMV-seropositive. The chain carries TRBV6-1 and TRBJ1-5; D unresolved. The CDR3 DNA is TGTGCCAGCAGTGACAGTAATCAGCCCCAGCATTTT. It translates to CASSDSNQPQHF.